This T cell receptor (beta chain) appears in the sequencing data of a study of CD8+ T cells in alopecia areata. About the study: Treated patients received oral tofacitinib, 5 to 10 mg twice daily.

Per the germline V gene, CDR1 is SGHAT and CDR2 is FQDESV (reference sequence). The CDR3 consists of 14 residues. After removal of 2 bases from V and 6 bases from J, the junction contained 4 bases not matched to a gene. Treatment here: oral pan-JAK inhibitor, 5-10 mg twice daily. Alopecia areata patients gave lesional scalp punch biopsies and peripheral blood samples. In each case, RNA was isolated and then reverse transcribed into cDNA as the sequencing template. The method was immunoSEQ multiplex PCR; TCRdb's version includes in-frame clones alone and lacks a portion of them. The table includes about 250,000 clones, 60% detected once.

This TCR came from a human donor with alopecia areata. The material sequenced was CD4+ T cells sorted from blood, taken around week 54, from a patient treated with tofacitinib. This chain connects TRBV11-1 to TRBJ2-4, with 7 bases matching TRBD1. In nucleotides, the CDR3 is TGTGCCAGCAGCTTACGACAGGGAAGAAACATTCAGTACTTC. Its protein is CASSLRQGRNIQYF.